This record looks at one T cell receptor (beta chain) sequence and its context. Assay: immunoSEQ multiplex PCR; the TCRdb copy retains only in-frame clones and omits some. The table has 300,000 to 350,000 clones, over 70% seen once; the top ten hold roughly a tenth. This specimen comes from a study of shared clonotypes between healthy human individuals. V was pared by 0 bases and J by 0 bases, with 11 bases of the junction left unmatched. This CDR3 spans 19 amino acids. Germline lookup yields CDR1 SGHNT and CDR2 YYREEE (reference sequence). The TCR sequence derives from a young man in good health. The sample taken for sequencing was memory CD4+ T cells sorted from blood. Subset noted: CD45RA-negative fraction. The chain recombines TRBV5-4 with TRBJ2-3; the match to TRBD2 covers 9 bases. This CDR3 reads CASSLGPLFSGRSTDTQYF. CDR3 DNA sequence: TGTGCCAGCAGCTTGGGGCCCCTTTTTAGCGGGAGAAGCACAGATACGCAGTATTTT.